The present T cell receptor (beta chain) was sequenced within a study of OX40 agonist ivuxolimab in advanced cancers. This table comes from immunoSEQ multiplex PCR, and its TCRdb copy is limited to in-frame clones, with some not included. Of about 60,000 clones in the sample, about 87% were seen once. CDR3 length: 14 residues. Germline V gene lookup returns CDR1 SGHRS and CDR2 YFSETQ. V was pared by 7 bases and J by 0 bases, with 14 bases between. The receptor was derived from an adult with an advanced solid tumor such as melanoma, head and neck, liver or kidney cancer. Here the sequenced sample was CD4+ or CD8+ T cells sorted from blood, taken in a trial of the OX40 agonist ivuxolimab. V usage is TRBV5-1 and J usage is TRBJ2-7; TRBD2 might be the D (5 bases). The CDR3 DNA reads as TGCGCCAGCCTATCGGACTCTAGCTCCTACGAGCAGTACTTC. Residues: CASLSDSSSYEQYF.